What follows are 31 T cell receptor beta chains derived from one specimen sequenced in a study of beta chain features in type 1 diabetes. As every portion of the isolated RNA was reverse transcribed, the sequencing read expressed TCRB transcripts. Generated by immunoSEQ multiplex PCR, the TCRdb table keeps only in-frame clones and is missing some. The table records 300,000 to 450,000 clones, 10% to 15% of them present only once. The sample was naive CD4+ T cells from blood. The receptors shown here come from a man aged 18 to 29 in good health.

The chain carries TRBV11-2 and TRBJ2-1, with 12 nucleotides matching TRBD1. J gave up 8 bases and V 4 bases, and 6 bases lay outside the gene matches. Per the germline V gene, CDR1 is SGHAT and CDR2 is FQNNGV. The CDR3 covers 15 residues. The CDR3 nucleotides are TGTGCCAGCAGCTCCGGGACAGGGGGCAGTTATGAGCAGTTCTTC. It yields the protein CASSSGTGGSYEQFF. The full variable domain, completed using reference TRBV11-2 and TRBJ2-1, is EAGVAQSPRYKIIEKRQSVAFWCNPISGHATLYWYQQILGQGPKLLIQFQNNGVVDDSQLPKDRFSAERLKGVDSTLKIQPAKLEDSAVYLCASSSGTGGSYEQFFGPGTRLTVL.

This clone turned up a few times. This chain joins TRBV11-2 and TRBJ2-7; no clear D. The CDR3 is made up of 15 amino acids. CDR1 and CDR2 from the germline V gene are SGHAT and FQNNGV. V lost 5 bases, J lost 2 bases, and 16 bases lay in between. In DNA form, the CDR3 reads TGTGCCAGCAGCAAGCGAAACACTACCCCCTACGAGCAGTACTTC. Encoded protein: CASSKRNTTPYEQYF.

The table lists this clone with a few counts. The chain is built from TRBV18 and TRBJ1-2; 7 bases map to TRBD1. This CDR3 comprises 16 residues. CDR1 KGHSH and CDR2 LQKENI come from the germline V gene. Losses at the gene ends were 3 bases for V and 4 bases for J; bases not matched to a gene: 11. The CDR3: CASSPLRDRDGYGYTF. DNA for the CDR3: TGTGCCAGCTCACCTCTCCGTGACAGGGACGGCTATGGCTACACCTTC.

In its sample, this clone was seen a few times. Other nucleotide sequences in the sample specify the same CDR3. The V gene is TRBV7-2, the J gene TRBJ2-7; perhaps TRBD1 as D (5 bases). The CDR3 consists of 12 residues. V shed 4 bases and J shed 3 bases, with 7 bases lying between them. Per germline, CDR1 SGHTA and CDR2 FQGNSA. The CDR3 DNA is TGTGCCAGCAGCTCTCAGGGCTACGAGCAGTACTTC. Protein sequence: CASSSQGYEQYF.

The V call is TRBV7-2, the J call TRBJ2-1; TRBD2 agrees at 12 bases. CDR1 and CDR2 (germline): SGHTA, FQGNSA. V lost 5 bases and J lost 3; bases outside the gene matches: 2. This CDR3 comprises 15 residues. Here the CDR3 reads CASSTTSGGYNEQFF. The CDR3 nucleotides read TGTGCCAGCAGCACGACTAGCGGGGGCTACAATGAGCAGTTCTTC. The variable domain in full, completed from reference TRBV7-2 and TRBJ2-1, reads GAGVSQSPSNKVTEKGKDVELRCDPISGHTALYWYRQSLGQGLEFLIYFQGNSAPDKSGLPSDRFSAERTGGSVSTLTIQRTQQEDSAVYLCASSTTSGGYNEQFFGPGTRLTVL.

This clone was seen only a few times. The sample contains more than one DNA sequence encoding this CDR3. This rearrangement joins TRBV6-6 to TRBJ1-4; 10 positions agree with TRBD1. Trimming removed 2 bases from V and 6 bases from J; junction bases left unmatched: 3. CDR3 length: 15 residues. From germline, CDR1 is MNHNY and CDR2 SVGAGI (reference sequence). The CDR3 DNA follows: TGTGCCAGCAGTTACCCCGGGACAGGGGATGAAAAACTGTTTTTT. Translation: CASSYPGTGDEKLFF.

This clone was observed a few times. The V and J genes are TRBV28 and TRBJ2-3; no clear D gene. The V end lost 3 bases, the J end lost 4 bases, and 14 bases lay between the germline ends. The CDR3 covers 15 residues. CDR1 is MDHEN and CDR2 is SYDVKM in the germline V gene. The CDR3 DNA reads as TGTGCCAGCAGTTTCTCATGGCAGCGCCCAGATACGCAGTATTTT. It translates to CASSFSWQRPDTQYF.

The rearrangement joins TRBV6-5 to TRBJ1-1; tentatively, D is TRBD1 (6 bases). Germline lookup yields CDR1 MNHEY and CDR2 SVGAGI. The CDR3 covers 12 residues. V lost 5 bases to trimming and J lost 10 bases, with 14 bases between them. The CDR3 DNA reads TGTGCCAGCAGTCGGGGCGGGGGCGTAGCTTTCTTT. It specifies CASSRGGGVAFF.

The rearrangement joins TRBV28 to TRBJ2-7, with 8 nucleotides matching TRBD1. CDR1 and CDR2 (germline): MDHEN, SYDVKM. Germline trimming cut 8 bases from V and 6 bases from J; bases unmatched to any gene: 12. The CDR3 spans 14 residues. The CDR3 region has the DNA TGTGCCAGCGGACAGGGAACAGGGATCCCCGAGCAGTACTTC. It yields the protein CASGQGTGIPEQYF.

This clone was seen a few times. J is TRBJ2-5 and V is TRBV20-1; the D is unclear. This CDR3 comprises 11 residues. V lost 4 bases to trimming and J lost 5 bases, with 8 bases between them. The germline V gene encodes CDR1 DFQATT and CDR2 SNEGSKA (reference sequence). The CDR3 loop is CSANKKETQYF. CDR3 coding DNA: TGCAGTGCTAACAAGAAGGAGACCCAGTACTTC.

The CDR3 DNA follows: TGCAGTCTTAGGACACCCTATCACGAGCAGTACTTC. This gives the protein CSLRTPYHEQYF. This chain connects TRBV29-1 to TRBJ2-7; weak D call: TRBD1 (5 bases). This CDR3 is built from 12 residues. Germline V gene lookup returns CDR1 SQVTM and CDR2 ANQGSEA.

A few counts support this clone. This chain joins TRBV20-1 and TRBJ2-1; no reliable D call. In germline, CDR1 is DFQATT, CDR2 SNEGSKA (reference sequence). V was trimmed by 7 bases and J by 4 bases, leaving 5 bases between them. The CDR3 has 10 amino acids. The CDR3 DNA reads TGCAGTGTGTCGTACAATGAGCAGTTCTTC. Amino acid sequence: CSVSYNEQFF.

This chain connects TRBV5-4 to TRBJ2-6, with 12 bases that match TRBD2. Germline V gives CDR1 SGHNT, CDR2 YYREEE (reference sequence). V shed 0 bases and J 2 bases; nucleotides not matched to a gene: 9. CDR3 length equals 20 residues. The chain's CDR3 is CASSLAGLAGGPPGANVLTF. CDR3 DNA: TGTGCCAGCAGCTTGGCCGGCCTAGCGGGGGGGCCCCCTGGGGCCAACGTCCTGACTTTC.

This clone was detected only a few times. J is TRBJ2-2 and V is TRBV9; the match to TRBD1 covers 7 bases. V lost 1 base and J lost 5; bases outside the gene matches: 2. The CDR3 consists of 14 residues. Germline CDR1 SGDLS, CDR2 YYNGEE. This chain's CDR3 is CASSVSRGTGELFF. The CDR3 nucleotides read TGTGCCAGCAGCGTATCCAGGGGGACCGGGGAGCTGTTTTTT.

This clone was seen a few times. The chain recombines TRBV27 with TRBJ2-1, with 7 bases that match TRBD1. V lost 6 bases, J lost 0 bases, and 5 bases stayed unmatched. CDR3 length equals 15 residues. CDR1 is MNHEY and CDR2 is SMNVEV in the germline V gene (reference sequence). The CDR3 protein is CASRPTGASYNEQFF. In nucleotides, the CDR3 is TGTGCCAGCAGACCAACAGGGGCCTCCTACAATGAGCAGTTCTTC.

J is TRBJ2-7 and V is TRBV28; 7 nucleotides match TRBD1. V dropped 6 bases and J dropped 0; count of bases not matched to a gene: 8. CDR1 and CDR2 from the germline V gene are MDHEN and SYDVKM. CDR3 size: 15 residues. In DNA form, the CDR3 reads TGTGCCAGCAGCTCCGGGACAGAAAGCTCCTACGAGCAGTACTTC. Protein product: CASSSGTESSYEQYF.

This clone was recorded a few times. The chain combines TRBV5-1 with TRBJ1-1, with TRBD1 matching 7 bases. The CDR3 contains 15 residues. V lost 7 bases to trimming and J lost 8 bases; unmatched junction nucleotides: 17. Per the germline V gene, CDR1 is SGHRS and CDR2 is YFSETQ. CDR3 protein: CASGHHQGQGEEAFF. The CDR3, as DNA: TGCGCCAGCGGTCACCACCAAGGTCAGGGGGAAGAAGCTTTCTTT.

The rearrangement joins TRBV29-1 to TRBJ2-5; D gene unclear. The J call may be mistaken, given a closer DNA end match to TRBJ2-7. Germline CDR1 reads SQVTM; CDR2 reads ANQGSEA. The CDR3 contains 12 residues. The CDR3 DNA sequence: TGCAGCGTTGGAGGCAGCTCCTACGAGCAGTACTTC. It translates to CSVGGSSYEQYF.

In its sample, this clone was seen a few times. The chain combines TRBV6-6 with TRBJ2-7; D is undetermined. The germline gives CDR1 MNHNY, CDR2 SVGAGI (reference sequence). The CDR3 consists of 13 residues. The V gene lost 0 bases and the J gene lost 7 bases, with 10 bases spanning the gap. The CDR3 spells CASSYSNGREQYF. CDR3 sequence (DNA): TGTGCCAGCAGTTACTCGAATGGCAGGGAGCAGTACTTC.

V and J are TRBV11-3 and TRBJ2-1; D might be TRBD2 (6 bases). Per germline, CDR1 SGHNT and CDR2 YENEEA. There are 15 residues in the CDR3. With 5 bases removed from V and 3 bases from J, the gap between germline ends came to 14 bases. The CDR3: CASSHGRRDYNEQFF. The CDR3 region has the DNA TGTGCCAGCAGCCACGGGAGAAGGGACTACAATGAGCAGTTCTTC.

The V gene is TRBV7-9, the J gene TRBJ1-2, with 12 bases identical to TRBD1. Germline CDR1 SEHNR, CDR2 FQNEAQ (reference sequence). CDR3 size: 15 residues. V dropped 3 bases and J dropped 6; count of bases not matched to a gene: 5. The CDR3 here is CASSFSGQGANGYTF. The CDR3 DNA reads TGTGCCAGCAGCTTCTCGGGACAGGGGGCGAATGGCTACACCTTC.

CDR3 sequence: CASSAGIQGVDEQFF. The CDR3 nucleotides are TGCGCCAGCAGCGCGGGAATCCAGGGGGTCGATGAGCAGTTCTTC. The rearrangement uses TRBV5-1 and TRBJ2-1, with D tentatively TRBD1 (7 bases). Between the trimmed V and J ends, which lost 4 bases and 8 bases, there was a span of 19 bases. Germline V lookup: CDR1 SGHRS, CDR2 YFSETQ. This CDR3 spans 15 amino acids.

A few counts support this clone. J is TRBJ2-5 and V is TRBV30; 7 bases are shared with TRBD1. The J call may be mistaken, given a closer DNA end match to TRBJ2-7. Germline CDR1 and CDR2: GTSNPN and SVGIG (reference sequence). The length of the CDR3 is 14 residues. CDR3 DNA sequence: TGTGCCTGGTCGGGCCCAGGGGGCTCCTACGAGCAGTACTTC. Its translation is CAWSGPGGSYEQYF.

The rearrangement joins TRBV7-2 to TRBJ2-7, with D maybe TRBD2 (5 bases). The CDR3 length is 14 residues. V shed 1 base and J shed 6 bases, with 13 bases lying between them. CDR1 and CDR2 from the germline V gene are SGHTA and FQGNSA. The CDR3 nucleotides read TGTGCCAGCAGCTTAGGAGGGAATCGTCGCGAGCAGTACTTC. Its translation: CASSLGGNRREQYF.

This clone was recorded a few times. The J gene is TRBJ2-3, the V gene TRBV15; maybe TRBD2 (6 bases). Germline values: CDR1 LNHNV, CDR2 YYDKDF (reference sequence). V was clipped by 5 bases and J by 4 bases, with 10 bases between them. CDR3 size: 13 residues. The DNA of the CDR3 is TGTGCCACCAGCGCCGGAGGGGCAGATACGCAGTATTTT. Protein product: CATSAGGADTQYF.

The V and J genes are TRBV30 and TRBJ2-7, with 13 bases aligning to TRBD2. Trimming cost V 1 base and J 0 bases; bases outside gene matches: 0. Germline V gene data show CDR1 as GTSNPN and CDR2 as SVGIG (reference sequence). The CDR3 has 15 amino acids. This chain's CDR3 is CAWSGTSGSSYEQYF. In DNA, the CDR3 is TGTGCCTGGAGTGGGACTAGCGGGAGCTCCTACGAGCAGTACTTC.

This chain joins TRBV6-6 and TRBJ2-3, with D unresolved. CDR3 length equals 13 residues. V lost 2 bases and J 5 bases, leaving 8 bases between the germline ends. The germline gives CDR1 MNHNY, CDR2 SVGAGI (reference sequence). The DNA of the CDR3 is TGTGCCAGCAGTTACCTCGCCGGAGATACGCAGTATTTT. The encoded protein is CASSYLAGDTQYF.

The chain uses TRBV10-3 and TRBJ1-1; D gene uncertain. The CDR3 length is 13 residues. Germline V gene data show CDR1 as ENHRY and CDR2 as SYGVKD. V was clipped by 3 bases and J by 6 bases, with 11 bases between them. CDR3 nucleotides: TGTGCCATCAGTGATAAGACATGGGCTGAAGCTTTCTTT. It encodes CAISDKTWAEAFF.

This chain links TRBV7-2 with TRBJ1-6; D is ambiguous. Trimming left V 1 base short and J 9 bases short, with 16 bases between. This CDR3 has 16 residues. Germline V CDR1 and CDR2: SGHTA, FQGNSA. DNA for the CDR3: TGTGCCAGCAGCTTAGGGGGAGGGTCTTCCACTTCACCCCTCCACTTT. Translation gives CASSLGGGSSTSPLHF. The variable domain in full, with the rest retrieved from reference TRBV7-2 and TRBJ1-6, is GAGVSQSPSNKVTEKGKDVELRCDPISGHTALYWYRQSLGQGLEFLIYFQGNSAPDKSGLPSDRFSAERTGGSVSTLTIQRTQQEDSAVYLCASSLGGGSSTSPLHFGNGTRLTVT.

This clone was counted only a few times. The gene calls are TRBV7-9 and TRBJ1-1, with 10 nucleotides matching TRBD1. J lost 4 bases, V lost 4 bases, and 9 bases had no gene match. Germline-derived CDR1 and CDR2 are SEHNR and FQNEAQ (reference sequence). CDR3 length equals 16 residues. CDR3 nucleotide sequence: TGTGCCAGCAGCTCTCGGACAGGGGGTATGGGCACTGAAGCTTTCTTT. This codes for CASSSRTGGMGTEAFF.

V and J are TRBV7-9 and TRBJ2-1, with D perhaps matching TRBD1 (5 bases). Germline CDR1 is SEHNR and CDR2 is FQNEAQ (reference sequence). CDR3 size: 14 residues. V was trimmed by 1 base and J by 9 bases, leaving 13 bases between them. The CDR3 coding sequence is TGTGCCAGCAGCTTAGTTAGGGGAAGTATTGAGCAGTTCTTC. Translation: CASSLVRGSIEQFF.